The next 6 T cell receptor beta chains were all read from a single sample in a study of blood T cell repertoires in COVID-19. Produced via immunoSEQ multiplex PCR; TCRdb's table is partial and in-frame only. The sample holds tens of thousands of clones, 60% to 80% seen once. Material for sequencing was peripheral blood. These receptors originate from a man between 65 and 79 years old with active or convalescent COVID-19.

The chain recombines TRBV11-2 with TRBJ2-2, with 7 bases matching TRBD2. Losses at the gene ends were 5 bases for V and 1 base for J; bases not matched to a gene: 4. CDR1 is SGHAT, CDR2 FQNNGV, per germline. This CDR3 contains 15 residues. The DNA for the CDR3 is TGTGCCAGCAGCCCGAGCGGGATGAACACCGGGGAGCTGTTTTTT. As protein: CASSPSGMNTGELFF.

There are a few counts of this clone. The rearrangement uses TRBV12-3 or TRBV12-4 and TRBJ1-3; D gene uncertain. The V gene lost 2 bases and the J gene lost 0 bases, with 2 bases spanning the gap. This CDR3 has 13 residues. CDR3 nucleotides: TGTGCCAGCAGTTTACACTCTGGAAACACCATATATTTT. This gives the protein CASSLHSGNTIYF.

This sequence joins TRBV30 and TRBJ2-2, with a weak D call TRBD2 (5 bases). Germline-derived CDR1 and CDR2 are GTSNPN and SVGIG (reference sequence). This CDR3 spans 14 amino acids. The CDR3 here is CAFRGPSNTGELFF. The CDR3 DNA reads as TGTGCTTTTAGAGGGCCCTCGAACACCGGGGAGCTGTTTTTT.

This clone was observed a handful of times. The V and J genes are TRBV12-1 and TRBJ1-3. TRBV12-1 is a known pseudogene. CDR3 length equals 17 residues. In DNA, the CDR3 is TGTGCCAGCAGCTTTGTGATGGGGGGGGACTCTGGAAACACCATATATTTT. It codes for CASSFVMGGDSGNTIYF.

This chain joins TRBV6-5 and TRBJ2-1; D call uncertain. V lost 7 bases, J lost 10 bases, and 11 bases lay in between. The germline CDR1 and CDR2 sequences are MNHEY and SVGAGI. The CDR3 has 11 residues. CDR3 coding DNA: TGTGCCAGCACCTCCCAGGCGGAGCAGTTCTTC. Encoded protein: CASTSQAEQFF.

The V gene is TRBV7-6, the J gene TRBJ1-4; TRBD1 matches at 7 bases. The CDR3 runs to 16 residues. Germline V gene lookup returns CDR1 SGHVS and CDR2 FNYEAQ. V was clipped by 5 bases and J by 3 bases; unmatched bases: 9. CDR3 sequence reads: CASSQPEGTANEKLFF. CDR3 DNA sequence: TGTGCCAGCAGCCAACCGGAGGGGACAGCTAATGAAAAACTGTTTTTT.